Below are 9 T cell receptor beta chains sequenced from a single sample in a study of T-cell memory formation after mild COVID-19. TCRdb fed the 5' RACE reads into MiXCR, producing one record per CDR3 protein. Of 550,000 to 700,000 distinct CDR3 sequences in the sample, roughly a sixth were seen once. Sequenced input: PBMCs or a T cell subset sorted from them (not recorded which). Receptor source: an adult woman who had mild COVID-19 (a few samples of this study predate the infection). Cell type and time point are not known.

This clonotype was recorded many times. V is TRBV24-1 and J is TRBJ2-2; 7 bases agree with TRBD1. The germline CDR1 and CDR2 sequences are KGHDR and SFDVKD. With 4 bases clipped from V and 4 bases from J, the junction kept 11 bases outside the gene matches. The CDR3 runs to 17 residues. CDR3 in DNA: TGTGCCACCAGTGACCGACAGGGTATCTCGACCACCGGGGAGCTGTTTTTT. It encodes CATSDRQGISTTGELFF.

This clonotype was counted a few times. This chain joins TRBV5-1 and TRBJ2-1; no definite D call. The V end lost 5 bases, the J end lost 7 bases, and 22 bases lay between the germline ends. This CDR3 spans 16 amino acids. Germline V lookup: CDR1 SGHRS, CDR2 YFSETQ. This CDR3 reads CASRDDFGSVRNEQFF. CDR3 DNA: TGCGCCAGCAGGGACGATTTTGGGTCTGTCCGAAATGAGCAGTTCTTC.

The chain carries TRBV18 and TRBJ2-1, with D perhaps TRBD1 (5 bases). Germline assignment: CDR1 KGHSH and CDR2 LQKENI. Between the trimmed V and J ends, which lost 9 bases and 8 bases, there was a span of 8 bases. CDR3 size: 10 residues. CDR3 sequence reads: CASKGDEQFF. In DNA, the CDR3 is TGTGCCAGTAAAGGGGATGAGCAGTTCTTC.

V gene TRBV7-9 combines with J gene TRBJ2-1; 10 bases agree with TRBD2. There are 15 residues in the CDR3. Germline V gene lookup returns CDR1 SEHNR and CDR2 FQNEAQ (reference sequence). V gave up 3 bases and J gave up 3 bases; unmatched junction bases: 2. The CDR3 nucleotides read TGTGCCAGCAGCTTGAGCGGGAGGGACTACAATGAGCAGTTCTTC. It encodes CASSLSGRDYNEQFF.

This clonotype showed up just a few times. V gene TRBV20-1 combines with J gene TRBJ2-1; D possibly corresponds to TRBD1 (6 bases). Trimming cost V 3 bases and J 6 bases, with 15 bases left between them. From germline, CDR1 is DFQATT and CDR2 SNEGSKA (reference sequence). CDR3 length: 14 amino acids. CDR3 protein: CSARTGRLLNEQFF. CDR3 nucleotides: TGCAGTGCTAGGACAGGACGCTTACTCAATGAGCAGTTCTTC.

CDR3 nucleotide sequence: TGTGCCAGCAGCTTGTCGGGACAGTCGGTTTACGAGCAGTACTTC. This codes for CASSLSGQSVYEQYF. The gene calls are TRBV7-2 and TRBJ2-7, with 7 bases that match TRBD1. V was pared by 3 bases and J by 4 bases, with 9 bases of the junction left unmatched. This CDR3 has 15 residues. Germline V gene lookup returns CDR1 SGHTA and CDR2 FQGNSA.

V gene TRBV24-1 combines with J gene TRBJ2-1, with TRBD1 matching over 8 bases. V gave up 4 bases and J gave up 8 bases; unmatched junction bases: 12. This CDR3 comprises 16 residues. Germline V gives CDR1 KGHDR, CDR2 SFDVKD. The chain's CDR3 is CATSESTGDDFYEQFF. In DNA form, the CDR3 reads TGTGCCACCAGTGAGTCGACAGGGGATGATTTCTATGAGCAGTTCTTC.

This clonotype was recorded many times. The chain couples TRBV5-1 to TRBJ2-7; tentative D call: TRBD1 (6 bases). Germline V gene lookup returns CDR1 SGHRS and CDR2 YFSETQ. Trimming cost V 3 bases and J 1 base, with 20 bases left between them. This CDR3 spans 17 amino acids. The CDR3 nucleotides are TGCGCCAGCAGCTCTCGAAGCAGAGCGAGGGGGTCCTACGAGCAGTACTTC. Its protein product is CASSSRSRARGSYEQYF.

This clonotype was counted between two and nine times. The rearrangement joins TRBV7-9 to TRBJ2-2; 9 bases are shared with TRBD2. Germline V CDR1 and CDR2: SEHNR, FQNEAQ (reference sequence). With 8 bases clipped from V and 3 bases from J, the junction kept 16 bases outside the gene matches. The CDR3 consists of 18 residues. The CDR3 nucleotides are TGTGCCAGCGGAGGCCCAGGACGCGGGAGGGTGCACACCGGGGAGCTGTTTTTT. Residues: CASGGPGRGRVHTGELFF.